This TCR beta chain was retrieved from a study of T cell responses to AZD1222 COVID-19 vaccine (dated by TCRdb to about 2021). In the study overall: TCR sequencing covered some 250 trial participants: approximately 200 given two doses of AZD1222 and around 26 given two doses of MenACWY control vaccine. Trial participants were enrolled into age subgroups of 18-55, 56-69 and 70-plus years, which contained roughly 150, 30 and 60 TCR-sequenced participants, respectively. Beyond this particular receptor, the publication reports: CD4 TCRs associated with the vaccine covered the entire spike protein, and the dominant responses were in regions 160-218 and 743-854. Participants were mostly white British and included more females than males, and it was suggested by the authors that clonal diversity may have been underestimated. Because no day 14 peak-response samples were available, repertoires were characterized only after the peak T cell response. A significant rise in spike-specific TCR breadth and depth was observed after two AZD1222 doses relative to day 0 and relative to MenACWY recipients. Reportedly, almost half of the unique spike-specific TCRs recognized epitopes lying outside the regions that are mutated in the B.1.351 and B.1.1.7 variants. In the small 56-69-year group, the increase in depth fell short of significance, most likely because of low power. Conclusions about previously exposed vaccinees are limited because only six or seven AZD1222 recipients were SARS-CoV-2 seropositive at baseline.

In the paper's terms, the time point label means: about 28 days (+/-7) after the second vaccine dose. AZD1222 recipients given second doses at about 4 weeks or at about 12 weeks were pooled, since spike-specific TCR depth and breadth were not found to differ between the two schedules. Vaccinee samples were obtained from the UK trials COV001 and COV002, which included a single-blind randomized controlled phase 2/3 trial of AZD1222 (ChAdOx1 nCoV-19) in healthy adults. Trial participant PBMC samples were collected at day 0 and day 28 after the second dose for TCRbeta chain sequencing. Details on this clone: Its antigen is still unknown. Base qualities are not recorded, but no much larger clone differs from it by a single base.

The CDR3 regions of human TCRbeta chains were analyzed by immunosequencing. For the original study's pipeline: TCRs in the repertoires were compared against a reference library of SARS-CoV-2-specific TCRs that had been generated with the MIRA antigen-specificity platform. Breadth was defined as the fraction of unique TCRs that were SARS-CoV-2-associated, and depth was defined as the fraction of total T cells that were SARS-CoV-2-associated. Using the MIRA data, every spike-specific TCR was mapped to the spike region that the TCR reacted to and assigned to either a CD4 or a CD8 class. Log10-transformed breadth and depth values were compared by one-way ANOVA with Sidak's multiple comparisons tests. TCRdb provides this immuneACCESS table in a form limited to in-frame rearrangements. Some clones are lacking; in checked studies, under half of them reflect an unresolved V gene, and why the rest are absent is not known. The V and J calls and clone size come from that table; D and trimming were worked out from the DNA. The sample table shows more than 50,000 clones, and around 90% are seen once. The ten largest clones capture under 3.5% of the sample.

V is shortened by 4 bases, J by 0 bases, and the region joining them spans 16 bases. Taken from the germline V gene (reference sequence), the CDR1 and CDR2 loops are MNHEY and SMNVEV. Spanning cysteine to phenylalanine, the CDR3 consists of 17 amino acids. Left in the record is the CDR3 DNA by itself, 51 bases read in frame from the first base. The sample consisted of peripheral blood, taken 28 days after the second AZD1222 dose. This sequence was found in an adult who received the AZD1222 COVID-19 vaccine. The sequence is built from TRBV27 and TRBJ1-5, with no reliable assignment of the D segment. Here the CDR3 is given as CASSSNVGLHSNQPQHF. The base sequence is TGTGCCAGCAGTTCAAACGTCGGGCTTCATAGCAATCAGCCCCAGCATTTT.